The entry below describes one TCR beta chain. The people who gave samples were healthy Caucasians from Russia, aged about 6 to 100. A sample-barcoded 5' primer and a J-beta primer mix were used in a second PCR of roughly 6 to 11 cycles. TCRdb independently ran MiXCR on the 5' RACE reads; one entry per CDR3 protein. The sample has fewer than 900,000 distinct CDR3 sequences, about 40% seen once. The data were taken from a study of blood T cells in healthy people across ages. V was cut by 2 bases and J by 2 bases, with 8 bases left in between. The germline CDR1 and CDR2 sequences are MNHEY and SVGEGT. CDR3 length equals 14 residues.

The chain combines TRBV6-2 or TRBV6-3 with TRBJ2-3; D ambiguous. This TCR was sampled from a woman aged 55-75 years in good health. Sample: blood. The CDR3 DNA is TGTGCCAGCAGTTACGGGGTTAACACAGATACGCAGTATTTT. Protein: CASSYGVNTDTQYF.